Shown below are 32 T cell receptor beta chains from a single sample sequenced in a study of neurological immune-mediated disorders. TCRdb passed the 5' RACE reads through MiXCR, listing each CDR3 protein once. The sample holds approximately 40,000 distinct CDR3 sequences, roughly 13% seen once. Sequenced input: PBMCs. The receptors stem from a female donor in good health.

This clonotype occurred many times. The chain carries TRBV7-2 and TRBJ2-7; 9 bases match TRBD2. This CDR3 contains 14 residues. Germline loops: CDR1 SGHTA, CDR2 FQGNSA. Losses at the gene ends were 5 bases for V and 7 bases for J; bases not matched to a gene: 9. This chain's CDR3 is CASSRRLAAREQYF. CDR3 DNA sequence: TGTGCCAGCAGCCGACGACTAGCGGCGAGGGAGCAGTACTTC. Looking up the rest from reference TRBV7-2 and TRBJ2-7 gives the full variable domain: GAGVSQSPSNKVTEKGKDVELRCDPISGHTALYWYRQSLGQGLEFLIYFQGNSAPDKSGLPSDRFSAERTGGSVSTLTIQRTQQEDSAVYLCASSRRLAAREQYFGPGTRLTVT.

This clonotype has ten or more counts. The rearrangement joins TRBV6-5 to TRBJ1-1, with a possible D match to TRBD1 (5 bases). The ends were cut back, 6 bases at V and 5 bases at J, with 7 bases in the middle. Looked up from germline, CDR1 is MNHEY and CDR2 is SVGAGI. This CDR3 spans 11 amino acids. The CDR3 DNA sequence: TGTGCCAGCAGCAAGGGGACTGAAGCTTTCTTT. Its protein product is CASSKGTEAFF.

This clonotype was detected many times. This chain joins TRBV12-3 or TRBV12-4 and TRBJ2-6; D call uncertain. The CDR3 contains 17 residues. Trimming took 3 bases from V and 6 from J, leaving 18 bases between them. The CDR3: CASSLMAGLWEANVLTF. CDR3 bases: TGTGCCAGCAGTTTGATGGCAGGTCTCTGGGAGGCCAACGTCCTGACTTTC.

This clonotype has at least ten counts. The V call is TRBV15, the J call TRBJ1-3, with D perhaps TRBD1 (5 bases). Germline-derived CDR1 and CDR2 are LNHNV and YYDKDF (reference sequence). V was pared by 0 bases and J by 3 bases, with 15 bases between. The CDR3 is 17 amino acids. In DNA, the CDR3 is TGTGCCACCAGCAGAGACATGGGGCCCGGCAGTGGAAACACCATATATTTT. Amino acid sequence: CATSRDMGPGSGNTIYF.

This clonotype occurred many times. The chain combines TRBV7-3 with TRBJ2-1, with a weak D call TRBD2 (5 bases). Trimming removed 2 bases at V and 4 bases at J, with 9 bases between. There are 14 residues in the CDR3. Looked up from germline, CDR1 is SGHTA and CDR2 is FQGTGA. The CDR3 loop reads CASSLQAAYNEQFF. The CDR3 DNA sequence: TGTGCCAGCAGCTTACAAGCGGCTTACAATGAGCAGTTCTTC.

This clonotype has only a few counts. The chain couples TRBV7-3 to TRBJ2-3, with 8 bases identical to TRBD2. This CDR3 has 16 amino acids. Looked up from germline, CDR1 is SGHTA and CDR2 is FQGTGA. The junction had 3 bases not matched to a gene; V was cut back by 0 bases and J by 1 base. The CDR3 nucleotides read TGTGCCAGCAGCTTAACCGGGACTAGAGGCACAGATACGCAGTATTTT. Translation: CASSLTGTRGTDTQYF.

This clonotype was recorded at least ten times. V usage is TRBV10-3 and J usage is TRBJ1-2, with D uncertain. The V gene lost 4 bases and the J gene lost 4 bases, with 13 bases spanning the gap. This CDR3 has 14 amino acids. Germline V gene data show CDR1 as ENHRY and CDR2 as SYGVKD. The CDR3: CAISGADNPYGYTF. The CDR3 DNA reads TGTGCCATCAGTGGGGCAGACAATCCCTATGGCTACACCTTC.

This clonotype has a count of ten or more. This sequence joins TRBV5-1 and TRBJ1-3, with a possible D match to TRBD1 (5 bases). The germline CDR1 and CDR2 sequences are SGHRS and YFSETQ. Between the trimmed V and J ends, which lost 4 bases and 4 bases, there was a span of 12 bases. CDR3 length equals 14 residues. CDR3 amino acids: CASSPGKGGNTIYF. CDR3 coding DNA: TGCGCCAGCAGCCCCGGGAAGGGGGGAAACACCATATATTTT. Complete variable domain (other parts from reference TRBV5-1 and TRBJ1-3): KAGVTQTPRYLIKTRGQQVTLSCSPISGHRSVSWYQQTPGQGLQFLFEYFSETQRNKGNFPGRFSGRQFSNSRSEMNVSTLELGDSALYLCASSPGKGGNTIYFGEGSWLTVV.

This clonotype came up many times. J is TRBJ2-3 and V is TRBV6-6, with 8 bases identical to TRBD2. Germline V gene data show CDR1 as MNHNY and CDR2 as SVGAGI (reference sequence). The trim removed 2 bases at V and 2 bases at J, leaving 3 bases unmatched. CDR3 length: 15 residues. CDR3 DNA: TGTGCCAGCAGTTACCAAGCGGGGGTCACAGATACGCAGTATTTT. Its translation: CASSYQAGVTDTQYF.

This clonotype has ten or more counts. For the CDR3, the DNA is TGTGCCAGCAGGGTCCGGGGTGAAGCTTTCTTT. It codes for CASRVRGEAFF. V usage is TRBV6-1 and J usage is TRBJ1-1, with D hard to call. This CDR3 region has 11 residues. The V end lost 6 bases, the J end lost 7 bases, and 9 bases lay between the germline ends. Germline V gene sequence: CDR1 MNHNS, CDR2 SASEGT.

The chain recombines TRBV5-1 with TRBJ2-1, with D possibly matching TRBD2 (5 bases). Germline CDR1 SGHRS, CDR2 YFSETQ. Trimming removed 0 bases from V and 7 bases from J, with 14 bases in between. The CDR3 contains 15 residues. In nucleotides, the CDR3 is TGCGCCAGCAGCTTGGCCCCTGTGGGCGGGAATGAGCAGTTCTTC. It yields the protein CASSLAPVGGNEQFF.

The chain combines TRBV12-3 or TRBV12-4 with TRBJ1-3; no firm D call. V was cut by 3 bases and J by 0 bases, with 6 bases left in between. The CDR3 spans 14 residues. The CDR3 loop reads CASSFGGSGNTIYF. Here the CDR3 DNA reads TGTGCCAGCAGTTTTGGAGGCTCTGGAAACACCATATATTTT.

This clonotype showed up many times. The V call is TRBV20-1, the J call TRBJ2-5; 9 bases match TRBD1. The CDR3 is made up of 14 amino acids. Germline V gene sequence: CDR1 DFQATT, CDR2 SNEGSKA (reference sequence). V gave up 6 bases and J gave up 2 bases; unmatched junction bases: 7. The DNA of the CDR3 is TGCAGTGCGGTCGGACAGGGGAAGCAAGAGACCCAGTACTTC. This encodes CSAVGQGKQETQYF.

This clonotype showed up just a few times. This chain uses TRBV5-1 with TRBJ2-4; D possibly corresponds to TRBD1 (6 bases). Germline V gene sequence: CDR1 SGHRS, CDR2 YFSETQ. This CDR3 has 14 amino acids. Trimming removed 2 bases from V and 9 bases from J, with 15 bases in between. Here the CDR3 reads CASSLPSQGSIQYF. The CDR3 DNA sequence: TGCGCCAGCAGCTTACCTTCACAGGGCAGCATTCAGTACTTC.

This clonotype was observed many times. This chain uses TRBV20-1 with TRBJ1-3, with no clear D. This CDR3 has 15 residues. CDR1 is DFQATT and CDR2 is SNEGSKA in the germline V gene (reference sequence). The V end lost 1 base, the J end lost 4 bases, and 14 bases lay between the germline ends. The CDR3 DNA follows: TGCAGTGCTAGAGTCGGGTTGGTCGGAGGAAACACCATATATTTT. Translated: CSARVGLVGGNTIYF.

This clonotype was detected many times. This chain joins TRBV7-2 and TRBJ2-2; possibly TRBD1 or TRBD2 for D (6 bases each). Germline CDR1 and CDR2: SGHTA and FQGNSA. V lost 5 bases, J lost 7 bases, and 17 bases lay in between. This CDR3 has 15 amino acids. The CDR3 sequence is CASSPRGGRFGELFF. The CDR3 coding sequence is TGTGCCAGCAGCCCCCGTGGGGGGCGGTTCGGGGAGCTGTTTTTT.

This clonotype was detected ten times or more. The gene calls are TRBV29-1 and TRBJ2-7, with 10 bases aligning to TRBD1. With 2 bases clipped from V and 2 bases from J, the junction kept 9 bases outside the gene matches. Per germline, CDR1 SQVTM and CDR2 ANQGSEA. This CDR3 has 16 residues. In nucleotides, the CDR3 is TGCAGCGTTGAAACCCTCGGACAGGGGGAACCCTACGAGCAGTACTTC. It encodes CSVETLGQGEPYEQYF.

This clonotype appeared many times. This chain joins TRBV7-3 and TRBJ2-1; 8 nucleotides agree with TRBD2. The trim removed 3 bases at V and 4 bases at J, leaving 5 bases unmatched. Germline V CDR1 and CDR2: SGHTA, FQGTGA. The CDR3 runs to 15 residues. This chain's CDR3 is CASSLSGSEYNEQFF. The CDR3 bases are TGTGCCAGCAGCTTGAGCGGGAGCGAGTACAATGAGCAGTTCTTC.

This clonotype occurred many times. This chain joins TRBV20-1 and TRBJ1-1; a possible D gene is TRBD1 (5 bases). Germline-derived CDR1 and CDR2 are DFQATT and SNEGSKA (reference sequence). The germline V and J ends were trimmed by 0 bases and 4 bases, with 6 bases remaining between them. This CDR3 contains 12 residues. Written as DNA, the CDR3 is TGCAGTGCTAGAGAGACAGTCACTGAAGCTTTCTTT. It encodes CSARETVTEAFF.

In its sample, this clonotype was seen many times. The CDR3 region is CASSEGVSRLRYF. The CDR3 DNA reads TGTGCCAGCAGTGAAGGGGTCAGTCGTTTGCGGTACTTC. The chain has TRBV2 and TRBJ2-4; D unclear. Germline loops: CDR1 SNHLY, CDR2 FYNNEI. The CDR3 has 13 residues. V was shortened by 1 base and J by 15 bases, with 16 bases between the two germline ends.

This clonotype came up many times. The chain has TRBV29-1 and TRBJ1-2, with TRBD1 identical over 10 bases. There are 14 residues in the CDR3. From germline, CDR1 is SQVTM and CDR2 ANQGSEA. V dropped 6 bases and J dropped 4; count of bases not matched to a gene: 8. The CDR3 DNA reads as TGCAGCGTGGCCGGGACAGGGGTCATCTATGGCTACACCTTC. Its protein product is CSVAGTGVIYGYTF.

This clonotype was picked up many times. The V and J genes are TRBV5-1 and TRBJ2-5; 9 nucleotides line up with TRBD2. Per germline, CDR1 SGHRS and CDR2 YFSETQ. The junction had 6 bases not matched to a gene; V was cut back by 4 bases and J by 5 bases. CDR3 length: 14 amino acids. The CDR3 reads CASSPGLARETQYF. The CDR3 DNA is TGCGCCAGCAGCCCGGGACTAGCACGTGAGACCCAGTACTTC. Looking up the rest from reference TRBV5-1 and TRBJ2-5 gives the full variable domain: KAGVTQTPRYLIKTRGQQVTLSCSPISGHRSVSWYQQTPGQGLQFLFEYFSETQRNKGNFPGRFSGRQFSNSRSEMNVSTLELGDSALYLCASSPGLARETQYFGPGTRLLVL.

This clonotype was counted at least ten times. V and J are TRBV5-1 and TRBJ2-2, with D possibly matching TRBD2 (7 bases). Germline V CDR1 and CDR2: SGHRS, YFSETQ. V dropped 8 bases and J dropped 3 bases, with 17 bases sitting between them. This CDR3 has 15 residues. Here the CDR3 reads CASLPGGADTGELFF. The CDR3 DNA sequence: TGCGCCAGTCTACCGGGGGGCGCAGACACCGGGGAGCTGTTTTTT.

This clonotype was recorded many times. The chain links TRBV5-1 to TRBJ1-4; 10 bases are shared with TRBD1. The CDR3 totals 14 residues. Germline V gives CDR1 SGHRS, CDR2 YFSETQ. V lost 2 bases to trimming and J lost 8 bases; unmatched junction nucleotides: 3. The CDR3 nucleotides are TGCGCCAGCAGCTTTGGGACAGGGGTCGAAAAACTGTTTTTT. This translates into CASSFGTGVEKLFF.

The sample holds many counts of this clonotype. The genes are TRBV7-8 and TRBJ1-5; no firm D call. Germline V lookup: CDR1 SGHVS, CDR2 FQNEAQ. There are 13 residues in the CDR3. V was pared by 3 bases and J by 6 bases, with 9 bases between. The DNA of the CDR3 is TGTGCCAGCAGCTTGGAGTTCGGTCAGCCCCAGCATTTT. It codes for CASSLEFGQPQHF. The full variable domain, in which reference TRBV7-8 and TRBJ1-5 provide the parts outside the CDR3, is GAGVSQSPRYKVAKRGQDVALRCDPISGHVSLFWYQQALGQGPEFLTYFQNEAQLDKSGLPSDRFFAERPEGSVSTLKIQRTQQEDSAVYLCASSLEFGQPQHFGDGTRLSIL.

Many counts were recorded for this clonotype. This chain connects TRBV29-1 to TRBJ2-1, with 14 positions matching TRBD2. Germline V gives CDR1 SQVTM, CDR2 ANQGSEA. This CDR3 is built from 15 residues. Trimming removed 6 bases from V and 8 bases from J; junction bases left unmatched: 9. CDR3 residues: CSVHGTSGSVDEQFF. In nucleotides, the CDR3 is TGCAGCGTGCACGGGACTAGCGGGAGCGTCGATGAGCAGTTCTTC.

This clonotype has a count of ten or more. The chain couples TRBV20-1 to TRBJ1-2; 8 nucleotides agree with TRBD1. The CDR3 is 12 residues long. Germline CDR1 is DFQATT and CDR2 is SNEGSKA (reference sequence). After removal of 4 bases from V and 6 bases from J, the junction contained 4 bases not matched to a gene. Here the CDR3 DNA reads TGCAGTGCTACACCAGGGGGCGATGGCTACACCTTC. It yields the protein CSATPGGDGYTF.

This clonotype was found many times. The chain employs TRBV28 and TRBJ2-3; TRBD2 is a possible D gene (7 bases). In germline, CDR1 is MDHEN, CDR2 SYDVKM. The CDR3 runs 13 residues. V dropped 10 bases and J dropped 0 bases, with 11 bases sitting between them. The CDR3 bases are TGTGCCAACGGGGGGCTTAGCACAGATACGCAGTATTTT. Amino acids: CANGGLSTDTQYF.

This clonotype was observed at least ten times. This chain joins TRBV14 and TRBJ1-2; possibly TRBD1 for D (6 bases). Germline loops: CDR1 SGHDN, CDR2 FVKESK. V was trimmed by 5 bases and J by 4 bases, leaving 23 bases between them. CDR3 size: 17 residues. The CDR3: CASSERDTALYSYGYTF. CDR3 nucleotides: TGTGCCAGCAGCGAAAGGGACACCGCGCTATATTCCTATGGCTACACCTTC.

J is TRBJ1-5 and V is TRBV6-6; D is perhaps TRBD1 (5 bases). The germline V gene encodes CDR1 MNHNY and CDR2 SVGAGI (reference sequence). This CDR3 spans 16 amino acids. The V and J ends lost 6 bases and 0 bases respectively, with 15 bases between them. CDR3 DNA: TGTGCCAGCAGACTCTCCGGGACCGATAGCAATCAGCCCCAGCATTTT. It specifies CASRLSGTDSNQPQHF.

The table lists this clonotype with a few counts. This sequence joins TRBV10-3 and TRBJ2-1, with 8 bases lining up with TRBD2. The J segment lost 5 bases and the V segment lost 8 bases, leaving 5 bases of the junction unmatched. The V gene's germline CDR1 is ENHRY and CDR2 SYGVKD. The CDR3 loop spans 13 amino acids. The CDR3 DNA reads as TGTGCCATCGCTCCAGCGGGGGACAATGAGCAGTTCTTC. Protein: CAIAPAGDNEQFF.

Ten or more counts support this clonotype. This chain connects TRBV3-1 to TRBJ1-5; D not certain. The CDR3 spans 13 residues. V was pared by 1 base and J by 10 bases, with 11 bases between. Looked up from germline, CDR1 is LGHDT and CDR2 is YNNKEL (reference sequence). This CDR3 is CASSQGSARPQHF. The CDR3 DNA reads TGTGCCAGCAGCCAAGGTTCAGCCCGTCCCCAGCATTTT. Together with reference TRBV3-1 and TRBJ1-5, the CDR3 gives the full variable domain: DTAVSQTPKYLVTQMGNDKSIKCEQNLGHDTMYWYKQDSKKFLKIMFSYNNKELIINETVPNRFSPKSPDKAHLNLHINSLELGDSAVYFCASSQGSARPQHFGDGTRLSIL.